This TCR beta chain was retrieved from a study of CD4+ T cells in melanoma. Assay used: immunoSEQ multiplex PCR; TCRdb lists only in-frame clones, some missing. Of some 120,000 clones listed, around 92% are singletons. The CDR3 has 15 residues. V shed 4 bases and J 3 bases; nucleotides not matched to a gene: 3. Germline-derived CDR1 and CDR2 are SGHRS and YFSETQ. This clone was observed once. Other nucleotide sequences from this sample produce the same CDR3. The sequenced sample was peripheral blood. The receptor was derived from a human donor with melanoma. The chain couples TRBV5-1 to TRBJ2-3; 12 bases match TRBD2. CDR3 loop: CASSLLAGGTDTQYF. The DNA of the CDR3 is TGCGCCAGCAGCCTACTAGCGGGGGGAACAGATACGCAGTATTTT.